This paragraph covers one T cell receptor (beta chain) sequence. What it recognizes is unknown. Germline is not matched at one junction end, which may reflect a read error. The CDR3 is 13 amino acids. Germline loops: CDR1 ENHRY, CDR2 SYGVKD. The data were obtained in a study of regulatory dendritic cells for organ transplantation. Sorted T cells were CFSE-labeled and cultured four to five days with allogeneic regulatory or mature dendritic cells at 1:10. Sequencing used immunoSEQ multiplex PCR; TCRdb keeps in-frame clones, though not all of them. The profile shows over 9,000 clones, 89% of them singletons. Study results and limitations: The most alloreactive TCR clonotypes were found in resting memory CD8+ cells.

The receptor was derived from a human donor in good health. The gene calls are TRBV10-3 and TRBJ2-1; D is unclear. Sequenced material: naive CD8+ T cells from blood cultured with dendritic cells. Subset noted: CD45RA+ naive T cells. The CDR3 spells CTISLPNYDEQFF. The CDR3, as DNA: TGTACCATCAGTCTACCGAATTATGATGAGCAGTTCTTC.